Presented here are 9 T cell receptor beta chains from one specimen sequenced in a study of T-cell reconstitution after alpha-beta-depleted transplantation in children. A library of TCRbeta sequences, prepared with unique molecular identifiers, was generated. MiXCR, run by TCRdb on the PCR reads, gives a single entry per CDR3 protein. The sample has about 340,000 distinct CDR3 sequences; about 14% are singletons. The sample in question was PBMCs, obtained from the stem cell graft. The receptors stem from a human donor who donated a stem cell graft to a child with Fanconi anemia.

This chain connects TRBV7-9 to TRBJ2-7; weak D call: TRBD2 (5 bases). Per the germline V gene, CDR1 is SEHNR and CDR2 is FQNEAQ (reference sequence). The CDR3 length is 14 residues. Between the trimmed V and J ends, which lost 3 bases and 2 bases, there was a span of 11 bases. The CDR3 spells CASSFFEGAYEQYF. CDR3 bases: TGTGCCAGCAGCTTTTTTGAGGGAGCCTACGAGCAGTACTTC. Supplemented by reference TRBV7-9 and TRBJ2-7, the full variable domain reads DTGVSQNPRHKITKRGQNVTFRCDPISEHNRLYWYRQTLGQGPEFLTYFQNEAQLEKSRLLSDRFSAERPKGSFSTLEIQRTEQGDSAMYLCASSFFEGAYEQYFGPGTRLTVT.

CDR3 amino acids: CASSYGGDLSPEYEQYF. The CDR3 DNA reads TGTGCCAGCAGTTACGGCGGGGACCTCTCCCCTGAATACGAGCAGTACTTC. The rearrangement uses TRBV6-5 and TRBJ2-7, with D perhaps TRBD2 (6 bases). The CDR3 is 17 residues long. Germline V gene data show CDR1 as MNHEY and CDR2 as SVGAGI. Trimming removed 2 bases at V and 4 bases at J, with 21 bases between.

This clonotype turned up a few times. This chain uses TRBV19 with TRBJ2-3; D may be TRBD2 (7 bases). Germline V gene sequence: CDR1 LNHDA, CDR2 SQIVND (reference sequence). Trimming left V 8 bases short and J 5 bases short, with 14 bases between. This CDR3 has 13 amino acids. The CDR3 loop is CASARGAGDTQYF. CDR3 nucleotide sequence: TGTGCCAGTGCACGGGGGGCGGGAGATACGCAGTATTTT.

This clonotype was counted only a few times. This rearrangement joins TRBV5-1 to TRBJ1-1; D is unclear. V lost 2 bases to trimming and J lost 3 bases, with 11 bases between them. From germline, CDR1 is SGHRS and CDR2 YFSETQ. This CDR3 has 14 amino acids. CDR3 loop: CASSFTPGDTEAFF. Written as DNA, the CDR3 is TGCGCCAGCAGCTTCACACCGGGAGACACTGAAGCTTTCTTT.

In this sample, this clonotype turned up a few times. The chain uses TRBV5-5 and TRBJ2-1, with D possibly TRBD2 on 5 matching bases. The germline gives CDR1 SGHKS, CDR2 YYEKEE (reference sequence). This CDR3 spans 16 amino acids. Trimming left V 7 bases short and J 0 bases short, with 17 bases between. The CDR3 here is CASGTRRGSSYNEQFF. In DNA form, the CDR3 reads TGTGCCAGCGGTACCCGTCGGGGAAGCTCCTACAATGAGCAGTTCTTC.

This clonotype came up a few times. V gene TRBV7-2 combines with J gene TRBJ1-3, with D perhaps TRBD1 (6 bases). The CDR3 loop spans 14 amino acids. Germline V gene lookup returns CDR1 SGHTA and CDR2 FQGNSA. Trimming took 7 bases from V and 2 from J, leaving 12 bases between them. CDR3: CASTQGYPGNTIYF. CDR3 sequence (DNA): TGTGCCAGCACCCAGGGGTATCCTGGAAACACCATATATTTT. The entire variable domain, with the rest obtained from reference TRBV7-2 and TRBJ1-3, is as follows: GAGVSQSPSNKVTEKGKDVELRCDPISGHTALYWYRQSLGQGLEFLIYFQGNSAPDKSGLPSDRFSAERTGGSVSTLTIQRTQQEDSAVYLCASTQGYPGNTIYFGEGSWLTVV.

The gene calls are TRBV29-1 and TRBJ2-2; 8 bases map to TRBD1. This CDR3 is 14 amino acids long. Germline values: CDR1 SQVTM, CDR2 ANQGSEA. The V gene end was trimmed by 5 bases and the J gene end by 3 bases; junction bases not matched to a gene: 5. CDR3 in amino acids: CSVRTGYDTGELFF. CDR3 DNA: TGCAGCGTTAGGACAGGGTATGACACCGGGGAGCTGTTTTTT.

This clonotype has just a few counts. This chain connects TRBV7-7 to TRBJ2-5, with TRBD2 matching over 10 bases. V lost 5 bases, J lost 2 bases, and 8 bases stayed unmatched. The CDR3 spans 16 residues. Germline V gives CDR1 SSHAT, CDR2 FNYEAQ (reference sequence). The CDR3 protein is CASSVWTSGPQETQYF. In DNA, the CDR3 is TGTGCCAGCAGCGTCTGGACTAGCGGACCGCAAGAGACCCAGTACTTC.

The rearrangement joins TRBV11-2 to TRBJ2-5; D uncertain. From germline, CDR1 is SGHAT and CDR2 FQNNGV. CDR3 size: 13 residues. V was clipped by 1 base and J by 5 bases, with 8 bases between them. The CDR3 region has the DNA TGTGCCAGCAGCTTAGTGTGGGATGAGACCCAGTACTTC. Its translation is CASSLVWDETQYF.